The T cell receptor beta chain described here comes from a study of blood T cell repertoires in COVID-19. Study background: Material from acute and convalescent COVID-19 was sourced from the United States, Italy and Spain.

Methods used by the authors: Estimates of nucleated cell counts were drawn from the amplification of reference gene primers. Clones were sequenced by immunoSEQ multiplex PCR, and TCRdb holds only the in-frame ones, with some missing. The D gene and trimming were derived from the DNA, and the V and J assignments and clone size from that table. The table records fewer than 200,000 clones, more than 75% of them present only once. Seattle researchers signed up patients amid active infection and tracked them longitudinally. Sample: peripheral blood. The receptor was derived from a woman aged 70 to 79 with COVID-19, enrolled during active disease.

The CDR3 loop is CASSPPAVNTEAFF. DNA for the CDR3: TGTGCCAGCTCACCGCCCGCAGTGAACACTGAAGCTTTCTTT. The rearrangement uses TRBV18 and TRBJ1-1; D not resolved. The ends were cut back, 3 bases at V and 0 bases at J, with 8 bases in the middle. The germline gives CDR1 KGHSH, CDR2 LQKENI. The CDR3 covers 14 residues.